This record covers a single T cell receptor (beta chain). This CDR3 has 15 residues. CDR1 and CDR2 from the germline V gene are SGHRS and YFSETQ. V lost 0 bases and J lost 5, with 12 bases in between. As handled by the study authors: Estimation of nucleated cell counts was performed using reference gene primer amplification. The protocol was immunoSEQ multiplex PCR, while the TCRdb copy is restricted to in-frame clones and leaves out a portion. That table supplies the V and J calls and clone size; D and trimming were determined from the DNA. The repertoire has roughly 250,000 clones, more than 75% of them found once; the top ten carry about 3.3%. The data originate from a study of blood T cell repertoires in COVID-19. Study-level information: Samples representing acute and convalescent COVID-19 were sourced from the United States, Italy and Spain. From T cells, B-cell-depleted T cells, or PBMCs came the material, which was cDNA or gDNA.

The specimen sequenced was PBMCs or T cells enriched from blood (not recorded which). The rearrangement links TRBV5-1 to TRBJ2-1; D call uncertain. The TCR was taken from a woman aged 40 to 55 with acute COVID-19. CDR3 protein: CASSLAADSNNEQFF. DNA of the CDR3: TGCGCCAGCAGCTTGGCCGCAGACTCGAACAATGAGCAGTTCTTC.